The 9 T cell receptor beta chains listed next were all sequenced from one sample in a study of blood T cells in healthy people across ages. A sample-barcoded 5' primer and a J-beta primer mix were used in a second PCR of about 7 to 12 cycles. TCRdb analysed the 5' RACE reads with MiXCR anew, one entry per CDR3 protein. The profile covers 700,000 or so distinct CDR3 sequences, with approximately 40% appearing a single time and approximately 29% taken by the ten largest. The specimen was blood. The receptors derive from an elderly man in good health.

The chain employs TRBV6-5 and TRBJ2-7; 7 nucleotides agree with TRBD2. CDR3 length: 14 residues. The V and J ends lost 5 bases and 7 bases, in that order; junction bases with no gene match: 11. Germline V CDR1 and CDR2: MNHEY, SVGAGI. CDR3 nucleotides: TGTGCCAGCAGTCTCCATAGCGGGTCGGGTGAGCAGTACTTC. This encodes CASSLHSGSGEQYF.

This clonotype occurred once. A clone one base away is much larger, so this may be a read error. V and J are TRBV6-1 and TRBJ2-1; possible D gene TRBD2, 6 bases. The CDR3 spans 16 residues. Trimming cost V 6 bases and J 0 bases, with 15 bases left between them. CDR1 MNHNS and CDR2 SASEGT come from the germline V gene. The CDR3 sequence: CASREEGRSSYNEQFF. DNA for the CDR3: TGTGCCAGCAGGGAGGAGGGGCGAAGCTCCTACAATGAGCAGTTCTTC.

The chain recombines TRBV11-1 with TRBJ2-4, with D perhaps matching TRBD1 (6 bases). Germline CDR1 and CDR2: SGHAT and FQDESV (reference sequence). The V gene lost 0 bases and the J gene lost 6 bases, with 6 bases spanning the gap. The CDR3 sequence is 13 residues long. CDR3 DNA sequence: TGTGCCAGCAGCTTAGCACAGGGAAACATTCAGTACTTC. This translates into CASSLAQGNIQYF.

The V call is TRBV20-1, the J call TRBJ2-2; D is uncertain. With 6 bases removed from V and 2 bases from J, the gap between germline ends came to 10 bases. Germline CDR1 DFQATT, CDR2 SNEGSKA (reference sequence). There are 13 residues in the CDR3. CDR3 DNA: TGCAGTGCGGCCATGGGAAACACCGGGGAGCTGTTTTTT. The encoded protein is CSAAMGNTGELFF.

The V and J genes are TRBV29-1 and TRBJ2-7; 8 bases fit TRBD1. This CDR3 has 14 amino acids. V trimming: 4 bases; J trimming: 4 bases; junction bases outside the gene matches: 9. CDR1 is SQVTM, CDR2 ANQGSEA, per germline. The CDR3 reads CSVVGDGQGYEQYF. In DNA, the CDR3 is TGCAGCGTTGTGGGGGACGGACAGGGATACGAGCAGTACTTC.

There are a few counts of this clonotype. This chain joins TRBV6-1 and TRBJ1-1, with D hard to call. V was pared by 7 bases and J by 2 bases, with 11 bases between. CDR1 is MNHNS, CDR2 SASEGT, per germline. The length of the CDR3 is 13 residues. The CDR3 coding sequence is TGTGCCAGCAATAAGGGCACCAACACTGAAGCTTTCTTT. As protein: CASNKGTNTEAFF.

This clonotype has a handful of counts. The DNA for the CDR3 is TGTGCCATCAGTGAGTCGTATACAGGAAGCGGCTATGGCTACACCTTC. Protein: CAISESYTGSGYGYTF. J is TRBJ1-2 and V is TRBV10-3, with D tentatively TRBD1 (5 bases). Germline lookup yields CDR1 ENHRY and CDR2 SYGVKD. Between the trimmed V and J ends, which lost 0 bases and 4 bases, there was a span of 15 bases. The CDR3 is 16 residues long.

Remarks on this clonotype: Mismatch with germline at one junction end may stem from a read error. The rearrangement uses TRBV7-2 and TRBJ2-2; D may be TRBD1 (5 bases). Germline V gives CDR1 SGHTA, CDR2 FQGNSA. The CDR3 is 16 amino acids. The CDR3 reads CANSRQGRVSTGELFF. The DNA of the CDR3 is TGTGCCAACAGCAGGCAGGGTCGGGTCAGCACCGGGGAGCTGTTTTTT.

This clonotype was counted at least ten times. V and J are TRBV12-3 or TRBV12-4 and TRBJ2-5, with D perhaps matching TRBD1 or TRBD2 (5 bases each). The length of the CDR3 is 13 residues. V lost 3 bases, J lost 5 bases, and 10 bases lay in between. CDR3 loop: CASSLRGTETQYF. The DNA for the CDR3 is TGTGCCAGCAGTTTGAGGGGTACGGAGACCCAGTACTTC.